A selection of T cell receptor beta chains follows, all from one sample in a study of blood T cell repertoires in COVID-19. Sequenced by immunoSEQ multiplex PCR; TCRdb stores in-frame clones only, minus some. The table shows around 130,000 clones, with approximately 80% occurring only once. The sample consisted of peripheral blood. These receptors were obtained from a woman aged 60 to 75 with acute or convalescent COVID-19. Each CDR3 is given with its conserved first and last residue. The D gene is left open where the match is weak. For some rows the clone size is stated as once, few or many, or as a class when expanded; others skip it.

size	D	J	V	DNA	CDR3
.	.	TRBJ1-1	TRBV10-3	TGTGCCATCACCCTGGCCAAGAACACTGAAGCTTTCTTT	CAITLAKNTEAFF
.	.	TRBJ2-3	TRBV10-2	TGCGCCAGCAGTGGGACTGGCCCCCATACGCAGTATTTT	CASSGTGPHTQYF
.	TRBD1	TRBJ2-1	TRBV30	TGTGCCTGCTCCCCGGGACAGCAGCAGTTCTTC	CACSPGQQQFF
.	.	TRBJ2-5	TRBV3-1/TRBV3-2	TGTGCCAGCAGCCAAGATAGAGGGGGCCAGTACTTC	CASSQDRGGQYF
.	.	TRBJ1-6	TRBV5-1	TGCGCCAGCAGCCTCCCCCCGGACAAGAGCTCCTATAATTCACCCCTCCACTTT	CASSLPPDKSSYNSPLHF
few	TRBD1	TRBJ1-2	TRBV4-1	TGCGCCAGCAGCACAATCCCAGGGGGACGCTCTGGCTACACCTTC	CASSTIPGGRSGYTF
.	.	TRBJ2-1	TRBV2	TGTGCCAGCAGAGTCGGTGGGGCGAATAATGAGCAGTTCTTC	CASRVGGANNEQFF
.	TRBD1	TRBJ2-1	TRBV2	TGTGCCAGCAGTGAGATGCCCAGACAGGGAGCCTACAATGAGCAGTTCTTC	CASSEMPRQGAYNEQFF
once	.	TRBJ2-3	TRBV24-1	TGTGCCACCAGTGAAAGTCACATCACAGATACGCAGTATTTT	CATSESHITDTQYF
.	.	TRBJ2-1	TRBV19	TGTGCCAGTAGTATGGCGGGGTTCGCCTACAATGAGCAGTTCTTC	CASSMAGFAYNEQFF
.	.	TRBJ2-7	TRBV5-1	TGCGCCAGCAGTTTTTTAGACTCCCGCTCCTACGAGCAGTACTTC	CASSFLDSRSYEQYF
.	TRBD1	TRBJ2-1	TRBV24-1	TGTGCCACCAGTGATTACGCCCAGGGGGCCCGGAGGGGTGAGCAGTTCTTC	CATSDYAQGARRGEQFF
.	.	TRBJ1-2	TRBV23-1	TGCGCCAGCAGTTCCCAGGTACGGGGCGGGGGCTACGGCTACACCTTC	CASSSQVRGGGYGYTF